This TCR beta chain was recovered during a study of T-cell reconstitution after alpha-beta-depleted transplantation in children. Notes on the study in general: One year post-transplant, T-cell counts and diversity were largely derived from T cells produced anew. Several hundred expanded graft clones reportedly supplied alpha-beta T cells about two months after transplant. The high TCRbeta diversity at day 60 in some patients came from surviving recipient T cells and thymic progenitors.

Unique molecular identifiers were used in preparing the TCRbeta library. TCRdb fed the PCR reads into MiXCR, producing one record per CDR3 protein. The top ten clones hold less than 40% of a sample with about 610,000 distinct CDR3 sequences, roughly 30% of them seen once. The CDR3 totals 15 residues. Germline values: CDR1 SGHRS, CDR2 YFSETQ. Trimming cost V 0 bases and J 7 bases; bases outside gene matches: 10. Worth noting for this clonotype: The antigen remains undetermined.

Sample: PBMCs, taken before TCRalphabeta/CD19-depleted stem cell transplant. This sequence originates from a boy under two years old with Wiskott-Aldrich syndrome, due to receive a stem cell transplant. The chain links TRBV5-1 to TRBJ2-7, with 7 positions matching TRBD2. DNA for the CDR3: TGCGCCAGCAGCTTGGCGGCCAGCGGGACTGGAGAGCAGTACTTC. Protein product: CASSLAASGTGEQYF.